This T cell receptor beta chain emerged from a study of cytomegalovirus exposure and HLA in healthy donors. Whole-study context: The approximately 110 validation repertoires used a platform that matched the one used for the roughly 700 first-cohort repertoires, as a later analysis reported. Study results and caveats: The classifier reportedly diagnosed cytomegalovirus status with high specificity and sensitivity. The study flagged some 170 TCR beta chains as cytomegalovirus-associated.

On this clone: The antigen is unknown.

The germline V gene has CDR1 MNHEY and CDR2 SVGAGI. Trimming cost V 4 bases and J 0 bases, with 7 bases left between them. The CDR3 has 14 residues. The donors were in the roughly 130-subject validation cohort, distinct from the roughly 600-subject first cohort. Data came from immunoSEQ multiplex PCR; TCRdb stores just in-frame clones and leaves some out. This table holds 200,000 or so clones, over 80% found once. This TCR was sampled from a woman between 18 and 29 years old in good health and CMV-seronegative. This chain links TRBV6-5 with TRBJ1-5; D unresolved. Sequences were obtained from PBMCs. CDR3 nucleotides: TGTGCCAGCAGTTCGGTATCTAGCAATCAGCCCCAGCATTTT. This sequence encodes CASSSVSSNQPQHF.